This T cell receptor beta chain was observed in a study of blood T cells in healthy people across ages (dated by TCRdb to between 2014 and 2017). Concerning the study at large: In model experiments, roughly one uniquely barcoded TCR beta cDNA molecule per two T cells was captured by template switching. The study measured age-related changes in TCR beta repertoire diversity using deep sequencing normalized with unique cDNA molecular identifiers. Four age groups were formed from the donors: young (average about 16 years), middle-aged (approximately 39), aged (about 62) and long-lived (less than 85). Two additional independent replicas of 1 million unique cDNA reads from the same blood draw were analyzed for two donors (one aged 18 to 29 and one aged 80 or older).

The protocol used for the library was 5' RACE. Sequenced using an Illumina HiSeq 2500. A second PCR of about 6 to 11 cycles was run with a J-beta primer mix and a sample-barcoded 5' primer. A unique molecular identifier was introduced onto each TCR beta cDNA molecule by a template-switch 5' adaptor carrying 12 random nucleotides. Each sample yielded at least 2.5 million CDR3-containing paired-end reads. All of the RNA was converted into first-strand cDNA using the Mint cDNA synthesis kit, with a TRBC-specific oligonucleotide serving as the primer. All cDNA was treated with uracil-DNA glycosylase and then went through a first 18-cycle PCR with the universal primers M1SS and BC2_uni_R. The published analysis was carried out like this. For normalization, 1 million high-quality reads, each with a distinct molecular identifier, were randomly selected from each sample. Instead of being binned into consensus sequences, reads with shared molecular identifiers were discarded. CDR3 identification, clonotype clustering and error correction used MiTCR with a Q25 quality threshold and the strictest error-elimination algorithm. A nonparametric unseen species model with Euler transformation was used to estimate lower-bound total TCR beta diversity. The public sequencing data were trimmed at Q25 with fastp and processed into clonotypes with MiXCR by TCRdb, which kept only in-frame beta chains. A single entry per CDR3 protein holds the most common genes and DNA from its merged rows. These V and J calls are TCRdb output, not the study's own analysis. This sample holds some 930,000 distinct CDR3 sequences; under 35% were observed only once. The ten largest make up 10% to 13% of the sample.

Points the paper makes about the study in general: Estimates of total diversity based on one million sequenced T cells were considered lower bounds and underestimates. A strong correlation was found between observed TCR beta diversity and the percentage of naive T cells measured by flow cytometry. As age increased, observed TCR beta diversity per million T cells dropped in a roughly linear way, and a significant reduction was already evident by age 40. Compared with the aged group, the long-lived group had more naive CD4+ T cells, fewer expanded clones and increased TCR diversity, a pattern suggesting age selection. Because profiling used bulk unsorted PBMCs, naive and antigen-experienced compartments could not be compared conclusively. Donor CMV infection status was unknown, potentially confounding age-related changes in expanded clonotypes.

This clonotype was counted at least ten times. The target of this receptor is not known. Base qualities are not provided; no much larger clone lies one nucleotide away. The roughly 39 donors, aged 6 to 90 years, were systemically healthy Caucasian individuals from Russia. Ten milliliters of peripheral blood were collected from each donor into EDTA-treated Vacutainer tubes. PBMCs were isolated by Ficoll-Paque density-gradient centrifugation, with at least 7 million obtained per sample. Trizol reagent was used to extract total RNA from PBMCs, with at least 5.5 micrograms per sample. For every donor, an aliquot of PBMCs went through flow cytometry to measure the percentages of naive CD45RAhigh/CD27high T cells. The same sample was also used in a study of T cells of mothers and their children. The second publication reports: Nine systemically healthy Caucasian individuals served as donors, namely three mothers together with their six children. cDNA synthesis used all of the extracted RNA, with 1.5 ug of RNA in each 15 ul reaction. Sample barcodes and 2-4 random nucleotides were added via the M1S primer in the second PCR. More than 8 million TCR beta CDR3 reads were obtained from each mother, and about 3 million reads were obtained from each child. TCR recombination output is similarly shaped by thymic selection in related and unrelated pairs, with a minor effect exerted by inherited differences. Normalized repertoire overlap in related mother-child pairs was always slightly higher than in unrelated mother-child pairs, but the difference was never significant. No persistent microchimeric T cell clones were detected, at a sensitivity of approximately 90 clones per million clonotypes. The study used deep NGS to compare TCR beta repertoires of mothers and children, seeking features distinguishing related mother-child pairs from unrelated individuals. On average, the children were roughly 10 +/- 4 years old, while the mothers were about 40 +/- 4 years old. After adapter ligation with NEBNext reagents, the libraries were sequenced on Illumina HiSeq 2000 with 100+100 nt paired-end reads. To avoid cross-contamination, the mother libraries and the child libraries were prepared a month apart and sequenced in separate runs. For each donor, somewhere between roughly 450,000 and 2,200,000 distinct TCR beta clonotypes were identified. Naive TCR beta clonotypes were estimated from low-frequency clonotypes matched to each donor's FACS-determined naive share, without sorting.

Sequencing used blood. The receptor was derived from a woman aged 40 to 55 in good health.

The nucleotide sequence is TGTGCCAGCAGTAAATCGACAGGGGCGCTTTACGAGCAGTACTTC. It translates to CASSKSTGALYEQYF. In this chain, TRBV6-5 is recombined with TRBJ2-7; 8 nucleotides in the junction match TRBD1. Including the terminal cysteine and phenylalanine, the CDR3 comprises 15 residues. The sequence is cut down to CDR3 DNA, 45 bases in frame from base 1. Trimming leaves V shorter by 5 bases and J shorter by 4 bases, with the junction holding 10 bases beyond the gene matches. CDR1 and CDR2 are drawn from the germline V gene: MNHEY, SVGAGI.